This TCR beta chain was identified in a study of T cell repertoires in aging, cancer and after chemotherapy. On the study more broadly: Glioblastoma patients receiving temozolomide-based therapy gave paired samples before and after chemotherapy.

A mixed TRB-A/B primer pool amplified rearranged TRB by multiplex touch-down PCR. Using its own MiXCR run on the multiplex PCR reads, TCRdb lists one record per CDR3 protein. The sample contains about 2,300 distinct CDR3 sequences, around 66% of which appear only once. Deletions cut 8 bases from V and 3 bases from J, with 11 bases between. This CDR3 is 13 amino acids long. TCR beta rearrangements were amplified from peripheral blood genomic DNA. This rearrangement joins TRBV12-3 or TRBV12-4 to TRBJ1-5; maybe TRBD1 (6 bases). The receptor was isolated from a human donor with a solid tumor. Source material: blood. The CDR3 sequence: CASGQSLNQPQHF. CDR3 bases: TGTGCCAGCGGACAGTCCCTCAATCAGCCCCAGCATTTT.